Listed here is a single T cell receptor (beta chain). What it binds is not known. Germline trimming cut 5 bases from V and 2 bases from J; bases unmatched to any gene: 5. Germline-derived CDR1 and CDR2 are SGHAT and FQDESV (reference sequence). The CDR3 is 14 amino acids. The data derive from a study of cytomegalovirus exposure and HLA in healthy donors. Overall study context: The roughly 110 validation repertoires used the same platform as the approximately 670 first-cohort repertoires (as reported by a later analysis).

Study conclusions and caveats: According to a later analysis, TCR clusters from the first cohort tended to co-occur in the roughly 110 validation repertoires. Researchers reported that a few CMV-associated chains were confirmed in vitro as CMV antigen-specific. Most observed TCR sequences were rare, whereas some public TCRs were detected in many donors.

The method was immunoSEQ multiplex PCR; TCRdb's version includes in-frame clones alone and lacks a portion of them. The repertoire holds about 170,000 clones, with about 96% as singletons. The sequence was collected from a woman between 18 and 29 years old in good health and CMV-seronegative. The material sequenced was PBMCs. The gene calls are TRBV11-1 and TRBJ1-2; 7 nucleotides line up with TRBD1. CDR3 residues: CASSRNRGNYGYTF. CDR3 nucleotide sequence: TGTGCCAGCAGCCGCAACAGGGGAAACTATGGCTACACCTTC.